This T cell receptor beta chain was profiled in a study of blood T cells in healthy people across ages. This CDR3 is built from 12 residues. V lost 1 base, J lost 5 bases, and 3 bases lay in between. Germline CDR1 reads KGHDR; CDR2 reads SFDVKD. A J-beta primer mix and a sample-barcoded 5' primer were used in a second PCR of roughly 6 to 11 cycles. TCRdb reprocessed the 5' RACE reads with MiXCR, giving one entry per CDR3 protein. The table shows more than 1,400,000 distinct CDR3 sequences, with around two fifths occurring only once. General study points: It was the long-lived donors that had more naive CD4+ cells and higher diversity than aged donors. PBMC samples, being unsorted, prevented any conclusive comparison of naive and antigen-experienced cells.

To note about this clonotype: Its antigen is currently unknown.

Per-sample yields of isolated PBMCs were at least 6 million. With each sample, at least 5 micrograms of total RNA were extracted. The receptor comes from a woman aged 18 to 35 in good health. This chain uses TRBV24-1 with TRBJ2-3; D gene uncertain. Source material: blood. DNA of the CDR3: TGTGCCACCAGTGATTTTGAAGATACGCAGTATTTT. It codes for CATSDFEDTQYF.